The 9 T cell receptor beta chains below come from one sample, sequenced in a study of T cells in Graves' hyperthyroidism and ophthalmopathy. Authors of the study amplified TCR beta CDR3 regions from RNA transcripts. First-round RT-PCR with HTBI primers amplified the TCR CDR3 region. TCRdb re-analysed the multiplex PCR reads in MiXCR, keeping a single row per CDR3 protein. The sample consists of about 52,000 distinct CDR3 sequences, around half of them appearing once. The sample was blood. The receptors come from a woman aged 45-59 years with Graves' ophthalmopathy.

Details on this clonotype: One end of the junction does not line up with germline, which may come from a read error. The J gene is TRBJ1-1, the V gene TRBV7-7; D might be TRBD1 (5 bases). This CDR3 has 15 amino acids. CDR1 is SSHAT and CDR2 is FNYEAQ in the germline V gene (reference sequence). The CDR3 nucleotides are TGTGCTAGCAGCTTGGGGCCTAGGGTGAACACTGAAGCTTTCTTT. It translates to CASSLGPRVNTEAFF.

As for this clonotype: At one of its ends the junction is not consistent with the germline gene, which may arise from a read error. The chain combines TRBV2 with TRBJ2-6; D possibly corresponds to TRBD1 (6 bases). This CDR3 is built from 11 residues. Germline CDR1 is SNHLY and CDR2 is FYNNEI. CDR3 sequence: CASSDDRTEAF. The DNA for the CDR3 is TGTGCCAGCAGCGATGACAGGACTGAAGCTTTC.

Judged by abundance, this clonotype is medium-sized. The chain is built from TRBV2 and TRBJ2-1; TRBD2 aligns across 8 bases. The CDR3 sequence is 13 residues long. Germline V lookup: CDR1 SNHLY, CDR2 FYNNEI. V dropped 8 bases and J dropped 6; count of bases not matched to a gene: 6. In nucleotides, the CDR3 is TGTGCCAGCCACGGGGGGGGAGGCAATGAGCAGTTCTTC. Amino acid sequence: CASHGGGGNEQFF.

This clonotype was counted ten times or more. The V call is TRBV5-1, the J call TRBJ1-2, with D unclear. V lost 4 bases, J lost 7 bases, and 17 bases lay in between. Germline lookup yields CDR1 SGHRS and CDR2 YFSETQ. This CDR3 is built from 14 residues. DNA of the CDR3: TGCGCCAGCAGCCCAAGTGCGGGGTTGAGTGGCTACACCTTC. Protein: CASSPSAGLSGYTF.

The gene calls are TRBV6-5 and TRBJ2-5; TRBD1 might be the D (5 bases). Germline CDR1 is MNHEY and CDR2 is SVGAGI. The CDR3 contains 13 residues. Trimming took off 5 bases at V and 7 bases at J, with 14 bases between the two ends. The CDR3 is CASSEGPGRTQYF. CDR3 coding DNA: TGTGCCAGCAGTGAAGGGCCAGGGCGGACCCAGTACTTC.

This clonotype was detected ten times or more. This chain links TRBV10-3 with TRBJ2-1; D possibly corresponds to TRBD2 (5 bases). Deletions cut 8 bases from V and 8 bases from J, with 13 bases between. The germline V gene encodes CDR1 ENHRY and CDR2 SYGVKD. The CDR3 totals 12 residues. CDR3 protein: CAIGGPGDEQFF. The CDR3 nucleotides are TGTGCCATCGGAGGCCCCGGCGATGAGCAGTTCTTC.

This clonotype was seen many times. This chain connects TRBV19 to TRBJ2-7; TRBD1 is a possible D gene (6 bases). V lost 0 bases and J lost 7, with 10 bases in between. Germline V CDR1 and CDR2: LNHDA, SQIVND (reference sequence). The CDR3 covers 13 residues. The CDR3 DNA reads TGTGCCAGTAGTATAGATCCAGGGGAAGAGCAGTACTTC. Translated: CASSIDPGEEQYF.

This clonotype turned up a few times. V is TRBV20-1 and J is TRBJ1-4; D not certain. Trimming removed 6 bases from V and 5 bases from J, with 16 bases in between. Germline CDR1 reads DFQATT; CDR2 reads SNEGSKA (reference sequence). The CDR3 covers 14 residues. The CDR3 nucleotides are TGCAGTGCGAATGATCAAGGCAGGAATGAAAAACTGTTTTTT. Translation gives CSANDQGRNEKLFF.

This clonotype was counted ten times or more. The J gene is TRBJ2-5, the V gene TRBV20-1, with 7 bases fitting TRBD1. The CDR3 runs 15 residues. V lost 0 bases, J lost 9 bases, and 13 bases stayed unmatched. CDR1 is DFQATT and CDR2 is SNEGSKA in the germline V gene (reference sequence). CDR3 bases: TGCAGTGCTAGAGATCATAGGACAGGCGGCGGGTCCCAGTACTTC. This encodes CSARDHRTGGGSQYF.